The 27 T cell receptor beta chains below come from one sample, sequenced in a study of T cells in Graves' hyperthyroidism and ophthalmopathy. TCR beta CDR3 regions were amplified from RNA transcripts. During a first-round RT-PCR of the TCR CDR3, the HTBI primer set was used. TCRdb independently ran MiXCR on the multiplex PCR reads; one entry per CDR3 protein. The sample shows around 450,000 distinct CDR3 sequences, 15% to 19% of them seen only once. Sequencing input: blood. These receptor sequences come from a young woman with Graves' hyperthyroidism.

This clonotype was recorded at least ten times. In nucleotides, the CDR3 is TGTGCCAGCAGACAGGTGGGGGTTGAGACCCAGTACTTC. It codes for CASRQVGVETQYF. This chain uses TRBV11-2 with TRBJ2-5, with D perhaps assigned TRBD1 or TRBD2 (5 bases each). V was pared by 6 bases and J by 5 bases, with 13 bases between. CDR1 and CDR2 (germline): SGHAT, FQNNGV. The CDR3 spans 13 residues.

This clonotype occurred many times. The chain couples TRBV6-1 to TRBJ1-2; the D gene is possibly TRBD1 (6 bases). The V and J ends lost 3 bases and 4 bases respectively, with 15 bases between them. In germline, CDR1 is MNHNS, CDR2 SASEGT. This CDR3 has 15 residues. The CDR3 protein is CASSEASGVVYGYTF. CDR3 nucleotide sequence: TGTGCCAGCAGTGAGGCCTCAGGGGTGGTCTATGGCTACACCTTC.

The chain employs TRBV20-1 and TRBJ2-7; 9 bases agree with TRBD1. The CDR3 totals 14 residues. With V trimmed by 1 base and J by 5 bases, 6 bases remained unmatched. Germline-derived CDR1 and CDR2 are DFQATT and SNEGSKA (reference sequence). The DNA of the CDR3 is TGCAGTGCTAGAGCCGGGACAGGGAGGGACGAGCAGTACTTC. It yields the protein CSARAGTGRDEQYF.

The table lists this clonotype with many counts. The chain combines TRBV7-3 with TRBJ2-1; D is perhaps TRBD1 or TRBD2 (5 bases each). CDR1 SGHTA and CDR2 FQGTGA come from the germline V gene. V was pared by 5 bases and J by 6 bases, with 17 bases between. This CDR3 contains 15 residues. The DNA of the CDR3 is TGTGCCAGCAGCGCAGACCGTAGGGACCCCAATGAGCAGTTCTTC. It specifies CASSADRRDPNEQFF. The entire variable domain, with the rest obtained from reference TRBV7-3 and TRBJ2-1, is as follows: GAGVSQTPSNKVTEKGKYVELRCDPISGHTALYWYRQSLGQGPEFLIYFQGTGAADDSGLPNDRFFAVRPEGSVSTLKIQRTERGDSAVYLCASSADRRDPNEQFFGPGTRLTVL.

This clonotype appeared many times. The CDR3 protein is CASSRGPTYEQYF. Here the CDR3 DNA reads TGTGCCAGCAGCCGGGGACCCACCTACGAGCAGTACTTC. V usage is TRBV13 and J usage is TRBJ2-7; D may be TRBD1 or TRBD2 (5 bases each). Between the trimmed V and J ends, which lost 5 bases and 2 bases, there was a span of 10 bases. Germline CDR1 is PRHDT and CDR2 is FYEKMQ (reference sequence). The CDR3 contains 13 residues.

This clonotype has ten or more counts. The chain is built from TRBV6-1 and TRBJ2-7, with D unresolved. Germline lookup yields CDR1 MNHNS and CDR2 SASEGT. The CDR3 has 11 residues. Trimming pared 7 bases from V and 4 bases from J, leaving 8 bases between. For the CDR3, the DNA is TGTGCCAGCACCAAGGGTTACGAGCAGTACTTC. Translated: CASTKGYEQYF.

CDR3 in amino acids: CASSLALPRGRRGEKLFF. DNA of the CDR3: TGTGCCAGCAGCTTAGCGCTCCCCAGGGGGAGAAGAGGGGAAAAACTGTTTTTT. V usage is TRBV7-8 and J usage is TRBJ1-4, with TRBD1 identical over 7 bases. CDR3 length equals 18 residues. Germline values: CDR1 SGHVS, CDR2 FQNEAQ. The ends lost 0 bases at V and 8 bases at J; junction bases unmatched: 15.

This sequence joins TRBV6-5 and TRBJ2-1; tentatively, D is TRBD1 (6 bases). The CDR3 consists of 15 residues. Germline lookup yields CDR1 MNHEY and CDR2 SVGAGI. Trimming took 0 bases from V and 4 from J, leaving 10 bases between them. In DNA, the CDR3 is TGTGCCAGCAGTTACTCGAGGCAGGGGTACAATGAGCAGTTCTTC. Encoded protein: CASSYSRQGYNEQFF.

This chain joins TRBV28 and TRBJ2-7, with TRBD1 matching over 10 bases. Germline-derived CDR1 and CDR2 are MDHEN and SYDVKM. With V trimmed by 6 bases and J by 0 bases, 11 bases remained unmatched. This CDR3 contains 17 residues. The CDR3 spells CASSLDRGAVLSYEQYF. CDR3 nucleotides: TGTGCCAGCAGCCTGGACAGGGGGGCCGTCCTCTCCTACGAGCAGTACTTC. Using reference TRBV28 and TRBJ2-7 for the parts outside the CDR3, the full variable domain is DVKVTQSSRYLVKRTGEKVFLECVQDMDHENMFWYRQDPGLGLRLIYFSYDVKMKEKGDIPEGYSVSREKKERFSLILESASTNQTSMYLCASSLDRGAVLSYEQYFGPGTRLTVT.

This clonotype was seen a handful of times. The chain combines TRBV5-1 with TRBJ2-3, with D unclear. V lost 0 bases and J lost 0, with 11 bases in between. CDR1 and CDR2 from the germline V gene are SGHRS and YFSETQ. This CDR3 has 16 amino acids. CDR3 sequence (DNA): TGCGCCAGCAGCTTGGAGGGCGGTCAAAGCACAGATACGCAGTATTTT. Amino acid sequence: CASSLEGGQSTDTQYF.

Written as DNA, the CDR3 is TGCAGCGTTGGGGAGGGTGTGGGCTATGGCTACACCTTC. Translation gives CSVGEGVGYGYTF. The J gene is TRBJ1-2, the V gene TRBV29-1; D ambiguous. Per the germline V gene, CDR1 is SQVTM and CDR2 is ANQGSEA. The CDR3 runs to 13 residues. V was trimmed by 4 bases and J by 4 bases, leaving 13 bases between them.

This clonotype was seen repeatedly, ten times or more. The CDR3 DNA reads as TGCAGTGCTAGACGGGAAAACATTCAGTACTTC. This sequence encodes CSARRENIQYF. This chain connects TRBV20-1 to TRBJ2-4, with D uncertain. The V gene lost 2 bases and the J gene lost 5 bases, with 4 bases spanning the gap. Germline values: CDR1 DFQATT, CDR2 SNEGSKA (reference sequence). This CDR3 has 11 residues.

In this sample, this clonotype turned up many times. The chain employs TRBV2 and TRBJ1-2; D unresolved. This CDR3 is 11 amino acids long. CDR1 and CDR2 (germline): SNHLY, FYNNEI. Trimming cost V 6 bases and J 7 bases, with 9 bases left between them. The CDR3: CASRGVRGYTF. CDR3 nucleotide sequence: TGTGCCAGCAGGGGTGTTCGTGGCTACACCTTC.

This clonotype came up a few times. The V gene is TRBV10-3, the J gene TRBJ1-2; TRBD1 is a possible D gene (5 bases). V was pared by 7 bases and J by 4 bases, with 13 bases between. Germline CDR1 reads ENHRY; CDR2 reads SYGVKD. The CDR3 is made up of 13 amino acids. CDR3 in DNA: TGTGCCATCACGGGGGGTGAGAGCTATGGCTACACCTTC. Translating gives CAITGGESYGYTF.

This clonotype turned up a few times. A much larger clonotype is one base distant, so this may be a read error. The genes are TRBV3-1 and TRBJ1-3; D unresolved. Germline CDR1 reads LGHDT; CDR2 reads YNNKEL (reference sequence). This CDR3 contains 17 residues. The CDR3 bases are TGTGCCAGCACTCGCGCGACCGCCGGGCTCTCTGGAAACACCACATATTTT. This codes for CASTRATAGLSGNTTYF.

The genes are TRBV6-6 and TRBJ1-2; no clear D. Germline V lookup: CDR1 MNHNY, CDR2 SVGAGI (reference sequence). This CDR3 is 16 amino acids long. V was pared by 0 bases and J by 3 bases, with 14 bases between. CDR3 DNA sequence: TGTGCCAGCAGTTACTCGAGTGCCAGGAGAGACTATGGCTACACCTTC. Translation gives CASSYSSARRDYGYTF.

This chain uses TRBV29-1 with TRBJ1-1, with D perhaps matching TRBD1 (5 bases). V shed 3 bases and J shed 3 bases, with 11 bases lying between them. Germline lookup yields CDR1 SQVTM and CDR2 ANQGSEA. CDR3 size: 13 residues. CDR3 region: CSVEGRGDTEAFF. DNA for the CDR3: TGCAGCGTTGAGGGAAGGGGCGACACTGAAGCTTTCTTT.

This clonotype was counted a few times. The chain combines TRBV5-6 with TRBJ2-7, with D uncertain. With 2 bases removed from V and 3 bases from J, the gap between germline ends came to 12 bases. Germline V gene lookup returns CDR1 SGHDT and CDR2 YYEEEE. This CDR3 comprises 14 residues. CDR3 loop: CASSLDGSVYEQYF. In nucleotides, the CDR3 is TGTGCCAGCAGCTTAGACGGGTCCGTCTACGAGCAGTACTTC.

The V gene is TRBV15, the J gene TRBJ2-5; D may match TRBD1 or TRBD2 (8 bases each). The V gene's germline CDR1 is LNHNV and CDR2 YYDKDF (reference sequence). The CDR3 extends over 15 amino acids. Trimming removed 0 bases from V and 7 bases from J, with 15 bases in between. This CDR3 is CATSREQGAGGTQYF. Written as DNA, the CDR3 is TGTGCCACCAGCAGAGAGCAGGGGGCGGGGGGGACCCAGTACTTC.

This clonotype has a count of ten or more. This rearrangement joins TRBV24-1 to TRBJ2-1, with TRBD2 matching 10 bases. CDR1 is KGHDR, CDR2 SFDVKD, per germline. Losses at the gene ends were 0 bases for V and 7 bases for J; bases not matched to a gene: 8. The CDR3 spans 17 residues. The CDR3 nucleotides are TGTGCCACCAGTGATTTGCCTAGCGGGAGATCGGGTAATGAGCAGTTCTTC. It codes for CATSDLPSGRSGNEQFF.

Many counts were recorded for this clonotype. The chain joins TRBV5-1 to TRBJ1-4; D unclear. Trimming pared 0 bases from V and 8 bases from J, leaving 11 bases between. The CDR3 sequence is 14 residues long. Germline V lookup: CDR1 SGHRS, CDR2 YFSETQ. CDR3 amino acids: CASSLDSRKEKLFF. Written as DNA, the CDR3 is TGCGCCAGCAGCTTGGACAGTCGTAAAGAAAAACTGTTTTTT.

The table lists this clonotype with many counts. Germline and junction disagree at one end, which may indicate a read error. The V gene is TRBV5-1, the J gene TRBJ2-3, with unresolved D. Germline assignment: CDR1 SGHRS and CDR2 YFSETQ. CDR3 length equals 14 residues. The CDR3 sequence: CASSLGTSTDTQYF. CDR3 coding DNA: TGTGCCAGCAGCTTAGGAACGAGCACAGATACGCAGTATTTT.

This clonotype was recorded at least ten times. The chain couples TRBV7-9 to TRBJ2-7; unclear D gene. V was cut by 8 bases and J by 0 bases, with 14 bases left in between. Germline V gives CDR1 SEHNR, CDR2 FQNEAQ (reference sequence). The CDR3 has 14 residues. The CDR3 coding sequence is TGTGCCAGCGTGGGCCCTCACAGCTCCTACGAGCAGTACTTC. Its protein product is CASVGPHSSYEQYF.

This clonotype was seen a few times. This chain uses TRBV7-3 with TRBJ2-3; 7 bases map to TRBD2. The CDR3 has 14 amino acids. Germline V gene lookup returns CDR1 SGHTA and CDR2 FQGTGA. The ends lost 4 bases at V and 2 bases at J; junction bases unmatched: 3. The CDR3 DNA reads TGTGCCAGCAGCTCTAGCGGCGACACAGATACGCAGTATTTT. The encoded protein is CASSSSGDTDTQYF.

This clonotype has a count of ten or more. This chain links TRBV4-1 with TRBJ2-3, with no clear D. Deletions cut 6 bases from V and 7 bases from J, with 14 bases between. This CDR3 comprises 13 residues. CDR1 is MGHRA and CDR2 is YSYEKL in the germline V gene. CDR3 sequence: CASRPGPSNTQYF. In nucleotides, the CDR3 is TGCGCCAGCAGGCCCGGTCCGTCAAATACGCAGTATTTT.

V gene TRBV11-3 combines with J gene TRBJ2-5, with D possibly TRBD2 on 6 matching bases. V lost 3 bases and J lost 4, with 12 bases in between. CDR1 is SGHNT and CDR2 is YENEEA in the germline V gene. This CDR3 comprises 14 residues. For the CDR3, the DNA is TGTGCCAGCAGCTTGGGGGGAACGGTAGAGACCCAGTACTTC. Translation: CASSLGGTVETQYF.

At least ten counts were recorded for this clonotype. DNA of the CDR3: TGCGCCAGCAGCGAAACTAGCGGGAGGGCCTGGGATACGCAGTATTTT. Protein: CASSETSGRAWDTQYF. V gene TRBV5-1 combines with J gene TRBJ2-3; TRBD2 aligns across 13 bases. Germline CDR1 is SGHRS and CDR2 is YFSETQ. The V segment lost 4 bases and the J segment 6 bases; nucleotides outside the gene matches: 8. The CDR3 runs to 16 residues.